Each of the 5 T cell receptor beta chains below was sequenced from the same sample in a study of long-term antiretroviral therapy in people with HIV. Runs used v3.0 of the immunoSEQ assay and were done at survey level. Repertoires were generated with immunoSEQ multiplex PCR, while TCRdb's copy carries only in-frame clones and drops some. The table has some 22,000 clones, around three quarters seen once. The sample was unsorted PBMCs, taken 4.1 years after starting antiretroviral therapy. The receptors originated from a woman in her forties with HIV.

This clone was detected once. This rearrangement joins TRBV7-9 to TRBJ2-7; 9 bases map to TRBD2. The CDR3 extends over 16 amino acids. V was pared by 5 bases and J by 3 bases, with 11 bases of the junction left unmatched. CDR1 and CDR2 from the germline V gene are SEHNR and FQNEAQ (reference sequence). The CDR3: CASSRQDLAGNYEQYF. Written as DNA, the CDR3 is TGTGCCAGCAGCCGGCAGGATCTAGCGGGAAACTACGAGCAGTACTTC. Variable domain in full (rest from reference TRBV7-9 and TRBJ2-7): DTGVSQNPRHKITKRGQNVTFRCDPISEHNRLYWYRQTLGQGPEFLTYFQNEAQLEKSRLLSDRFSAERPKGSFSTLEIQRTEQGDSAMYLCASSRQDLAGNYEQYFGPGTRLTVT.

This clone was recorded once. The V gene is TRBV14, the J gene TRBJ2-1; TRBD1 agrees at 8 bases. There are 19 residues in the CDR3. The V and J ends lost 1 base and 6 bases, in that order; junction bases with no gene match: 17. Looked up from germline, CDR1 is SGHDN and CDR2 is FVKESK. CDR3: CASSQVGGRGPKWVNEQFF. DNA for the CDR3: TGTGCCAGCAGCCAAGTCGGAGGCAGGGGGCCAAAGTGGGTCAATGAGCAGTTCTTC.

This chain links TRBV7-2 with TRBJ2-7, with 8 bases lining up with TRBD2. The CDR3 covers 16 residues. The germline CDR1 and CDR2 sequences are SGHTA and FQGNSA. The junction had 10 bases not matched to a gene; V was cut back by 3 bases and J by 3 bases. CDR3 residues: CASSLNGGGSYYEQYF. The CDR3 nucleotides are TGTGCCAGCAGCTTGAACGGGGGGGGGAGCTACTACGAGCAGTACTTC.

The rearrangement links TRBV19 to TRBJ2-5, with TRBD1 matching over 8 bases. There are 15 residues in the CDR3. V lost 6 bases, J lost 0 bases, and 6 bases stayed unmatched. Per germline, CDR1 LNHDA and CDR2 SQIVND (reference sequence). DNA for the CDR3: TGTGCCAGTAGGAATCAGGGGGCCTACCAAGAGACCCAGTACTTC. Amino acids: CASRNQGAYQETQYF.

The rearrangement joins TRBV2 to TRBJ2-1; the D is unclear. V was clipped by 6 bases and J by 1 base, with 16 bases between them. Per the germline V gene, CDR1 is SNHLY and CDR2 is FYNNEI. The CDR3 extends over 16 amino acids. The CDR3 region is CASSHGSRISYNEQFF. Written as DNA, the CDR3 is TGTGCCAGCAGCCACGGCTCTAGGATTTCCTACAATGAGCAGTTCTTC.